The 26 T cell receptor beta chains in this list originate from one sample, sequenced in a study of cytomegalovirus exposure and HLA in healthy donors. The PCR ran on 60 Vbeta and 13 Jbeta primers. This table comes from immunoSEQ multiplex PCR, and its TCRdb copy is limited to in-frame clones, with some not included. The sample lists some 110,000 clones; roughly 76% were seen once. Material: PBMCs. The receptors derive from a young man in good health and CMV-seropositive.

The rearrangement joins TRBV4-1 to TRBJ2-1, with 8 bases matching TRBD2. In germline, CDR1 is MGHRA, CDR2 YSYEKL. CDR3 length: 16 amino acids. J gave up 4 bases and V 7 bases, and 12 bases lay outside the gene matches. The CDR3 region is CASTSSPSGGYNEQFF. The CDR3 DNA reads as TGCGCCAGCACCTCAAGCCCCAGCGGGGGTTACAATGAGCAGTTCTTC.

The rearrangement links TRBV10-3 to TRBJ2-7, with TRBD1 identical over 7 bases. The V gene end was trimmed by 3 bases and the J gene end by 4 bases; junction bases not matched to a gene: 6. This CDR3 spans 14 amino acids. The germline gives CDR1 ENHRY, CDR2 SYGVKD. Here the CDR3 reads CAISEKGARYEQYF. For the CDR3, the DNA is TGTGCCATCAGTGAAAAGGGGGCGCGATACGAGCAGTACTTC.

This clone was recorded once. V usage is TRBV5-1 and J usage is TRBJ1-4; D unresolved. Looked up from germline, CDR1 is SGHRS and CDR2 is YFSETQ. The CDR3 extends over 15 amino acids. With 3 bases removed from V and 0 bases from J, the gap between germline ends came to 9 bases. CDR3 region: CASSWLQATNEKLFF. As DNA, the CDR3 is TGCGCCAGCAGCTGGTTGCAGGCAACTAATGAAAAACTGTTTTTT. Full variable domain (missing parts from reference TRBV5-1 and TRBJ1-4): KAGVTQTPRYLIKTRGQQVTLSCSPISGHRSVSWYQQTPGQGLQFLFEYFSETQRNKGNFPGRFSGRQFSNSRSEMNVSTLELGDSALYLCASSWLQATNEKLFFGSGTQLSVL.

V is TRBV6-1 and J is TRBJ1-6, with a possible D match to TRBD1 (5 bases). The CDR3 is 15 residues long. The germline V gene has CDR1 MNHNS and CDR2 SASEGT. Trimming cost V 2 bases and J 9 bases, with 14 bases left between them. CDR3 coding DNA: TGTGCCAGCAGTGAAAGTGTTCAGGGCTTTTCACCCCTCCACTTT. Residues: CASSESVQGFSPLHF.

V usage is TRBV4-1 and J usage is TRBJ1-5; D gene uncertain. This CDR3 is 14 amino acids long. V dropped 6 bases and J dropped 10 bases, with 19 bases sitting between them. Germline V gene lookup returns CDR1 MGHRA and CDR2 YSYEKL. CDR3 in amino acids: CASRRFDWLDPQHF. Written as DNA, the CDR3 is TGCGCCAGCAGGAGGTTCGACTGGTTGGATCCCCAGCATTTT.

The chain employs TRBV15 and TRBJ1-4; 8 bases match TRBD1. The CDR3 has 17 residues. V gave up 3 bases and J gave up 0 bases; unmatched junction bases: 6. Germline V gene data show CDR1 as LNHNV and CDR2 as YYDKDF (reference sequence). The CDR3 bases are TGTGCCACCAGCAGCTCCGGACAGGGCCCAACTAATGAAAAACTGTTTTTT. Translated, it gives CATSSSGQGPTNEKLFF.

The chain joins TRBV4-1 to TRBJ2-2, with 9 positions matching TRBD1. Trimming cost V 3 bases and J 5 bases; bases outside gene matches: 1. The CDR3 contains 14 residues. CDR1 is MGHRA and CDR2 is YSYEKL in the germline V gene. The CDR3 region is CASSHGQGTGELFF. The CDR3 coding sequence is TGCGCCAGCAGCCACGGACAGGGGACCGGGGAGCTGTTTTTT.

The V and J genes are TRBV5-4 and TRBJ1-6, with TRBD1 identical over 7 bases. Unmatched junction bases numbered 7, after V lost 4 bases and J lost 6 bases. CDR3 length: 15 amino acids. The germline gives CDR1 SGHNT, CDR2 YYREEE (reference sequence). The CDR3 DNA is TGTGCCAGCAGCCTCCTACAGGGGCCTAATTCACCCCTCCACTTT. Protein product: CASSLLQGPNSPLHF.

The chain links TRBV7-9 to TRBJ2-7, with 11 positions matching TRBD1. Losses at the gene ends were 0 bases for V and 8 bases for J; bases not matched to a gene: 9. The CDR3 spans 16 residues. Per germline, CDR1 SEHNR and CDR2 FQNEAQ (reference sequence). The CDR3 bases are TGTGCCAGCAGCTTAGCAGGACAGGGGGCTTATGTCCAGCAGTACTTC. Its protein is CASSLAGQGAYVQQYF.

The genes are TRBV2 and TRBJ2-1, with 7 nucleotides matching TRBD2. The CDR3 contains 15 residues. V lost 6 bases and J lost 8; bases outside the gene matches: 13. Per germline, CDR1 SNHLY and CDR2 FYNNEI. The CDR3 DNA reads TGTGCCAGCAGGAGTCTAGCGGCTGCCGCGGATGAGCAGTTCTTC. Its protein is CASRSLAAAADEQFF.

The CDR3 is CASSQGTIRSDTQYF. The DNA for the CDR3 is TGCGCCAGCAGCCAAGGGACTATCCGATCAGATACGCAGTATTTT. The rearrangement joins TRBV5-1 to TRBJ2-3, with 7 bases identical to TRBD2. Germline CDR1 is SGHRS and CDR2 is YFSETQ. V lost 4 bases to trimming and J lost 4 bases; unmatched junction nucleotides: 9. This CDR3 is built from 15 residues.

The gene calls are TRBV7-2 and TRBJ2-1, with TRBD2 identical over 12 bases. The CDR3 runs 16 residues. Unmatched junction bases numbered 8, after V lost 6 bases and J lost 5 bases. The germline CDR1 and CDR2 sequences are SGHTA and FQGNSA. The CDR3 region has the DNA TGTGCCAGCAGTTTTACTAGCGGGGGGTACAACAATGAGCAGTTCTTC. Translating gives CASSFTSGGYNNEQFF. Looking up the rest from reference TRBV7-2 and TRBJ2-1 gives the full variable domain: GAGVSQSPSNKVTEKGKDVELRCDPISGHTALYWYRQSLGQGLEFLIYFQGNSAPDKSGLPSDRFSAERTGGSVSTLTIQRTQQEDSAVYLCASSFTSGGYNNEQFFGPGTRLTVL.

V is TRBV2 and J is TRBJ1-2; 9 positions agree with TRBD1. Germline V gene lookup returns CDR1 SNHLY and CDR2 FYNNEI. V was clipped by 6 bases and J by 4 bases; unmatched bases: 6. This CDR3 is built from 14 residues. CDR3 nucleotides: TGTGCCAGCAGCGGACAGGGGTCTGCCTATGGCTACACCTTC. It yields the protein CASSGQGSAYGYTF.

This rearrangement joins TRBV2 to TRBJ2-5; no clear D gene. Trimming took off 2 bases at V and 0 bases at J, with 4 bases between the two ends. Looked up from germline, CDR1 is SNHLY and CDR2 is FYNNEI. This CDR3 has 13 amino acids. Here the CDR3 reads CASSETNQETQYF. CDR3 nucleotides: TGTGCCAGCAGTGAAACAAACCAAGAGACCCAGTACTTC.

The chain uses TRBV5-6 and TRBJ2-1; 12 bases are shared with TRBD2. The J segment lost 9 bases and the V segment lost 2 bases, leaving 12 bases of the junction unmatched. CDR3 length: 17 residues. Germline CDR1 is SGHDT and CDR2 is YYEEEE. The CDR3 spells CASSFDPASGGAGEQFF. DNA of the CDR3: TGTGCCAGCAGCTTTGACCCCGCTAGCGGGGGGGCCGGTGAGCAGTTCTTC.

This clone was seen once. The sample holds other DNA sequences that translate to the same CDR3. The rearrangement joins TRBV7-2 to TRBJ1-1; D gene ambiguous. V dropped 3 bases and J dropped 1 base, with 6 bases sitting between them. The germline V gene encodes CDR1 SGHTA and CDR2 FQGNSA. The CDR3 loop spans 13 amino acids. The CDR3 DNA follows: TGTGCCAGCAGCTTCTCTCGGAACACTGAAGCTTTCTTT. Translated, it gives CASSFSRNTEAFF.

This rearrangement joins TRBV29-1 to TRBJ2-3, with a tentative D call TRBD2 (5 bases). This CDR3 is built from 14 residues. Per the germline V gene, CDR1 is SQVTM and CDR2 is ANQGSEA. V lost 0 bases and J 4 bases, leaving 11 bases between the germline ends. Here the CDR3 DNA reads TGCAGCGTTGAAGATCGAGGAGCGGCAGATACGCAGTATTTT. This encodes CSVEDRGAADTQYF.

The chain links TRBV5-5 to TRBJ2-2; maybe TRBD1 (6 bases). V gave up 1 base and J gave up 5 bases, with 12 bases separating them. This CDR3 comprises 15 residues. Germline CDR1 is SGHKS and CDR2 is YYEKEE (reference sequence). CDR3 in DNA: TGTGCCAGCAGCTTGACAGGGCATCTGACCGGGGAGCTGTTTTTT. Its translation: CASSLTGHLTGELFF. The whole variable domain, remainder taken from reference TRBV5-5 and TRBJ2-2, is DAGVTQSPTHLIKTRGQQVTLRCSPISGHKSVSWYQQVLGQGPQFIFQYYEKEERGRGNFPDRFSARQFPNYSSELNVNALLLGDSALYLCASSLTGHLTGELFFGEGSRLTVL.

The chain has TRBV4-3 and TRBJ1-4; the match to TRBD1 covers 9 bases. Germline lookup yields CDR1 LGHNA and CDR2 YSLEER. Losses at the gene ends were 1 base for V and 7 bases for J; bases not matched to a gene: 7. This CDR3 is built from 16 residues. The CDR3 region has the DNA TGCGCCAGCAGCCAAGCAGCCGGGACAGGGTCTGAAAAACTGTTTTTT. It encodes CASSQAAGTGSEKLFF.

The V and J genes are TRBV5-1 and TRBJ2-3, with D tentatively TRBD1 (6 bases). Trimming shortened V by 4 bases and J by 1 base, and 16 bases separated the two germline ends. Germline-derived CDR1 and CDR2 are SGHRS and YFSETQ. The CDR3 sequence is 16 residues long. The CDR3 here is CASSALQGLGTDTQYF. DNA of the CDR3: TGCGCCAGCAGCGCGTTACAGGGTTTGGGCACAGATACGCAGTATTTT.

This sequence joins TRBV10-3 and TRBJ1-3, with 8 bases identical to TRBD1. CDR1 is ENHRY, CDR2 SYGVKD, per germline. The CDR3 totals 13 residues. With 6 bases clipped from V and 4 bases from J, the junction kept 2 bases outside the gene matches. CDR3 sequence: CAIRTGVGNTIYF. The DNA of the CDR3 is TGTGCCATCAGGACAGGGGTAGGAAACACCATATATTTT.

This sequence joins TRBV4-1 and TRBJ1-3; D may be TRBD1 (6 bases). The germline gives CDR1 MGHRA, CDR2 YSYEKL. The CDR3 extends over 16 amino acids. V lost 0 bases and J lost 4, with 13 bases in between. The CDR3 spells CASSQENRVSGNTIYF. CDR3 bases: TGCGCCAGCAGCCAAGAAAACAGGGTGTCGGGAAACACCATATATTTT.

The rearrangement uses TRBV19 and TRBJ2-5; 8 nucleotides line up with TRBD1. V shed 6 bases and J 5 bases; nucleotides not matched to a gene: 5. This CDR3 spans 13 amino acids. In germline, CDR1 is LNHDA, CDR2 SQIVND (reference sequence). DNA of the CDR3: TGTGCCAGTAGCGTCAGGGGGCAGGAGACCCAGTACTTC. Translation: CASSVRGQETQYF.

V and J are TRBV18 and TRBJ1-4, with 8 nucleotides matching TRBD1. Germline V gene data show CDR1 as KGHSH and CDR2 as LQKENI. The CDR3 runs to 15 residues. The junction had 7 bases not matched to a gene; V was cut back by 0 bases and J by 10 bases. CDR3 nucleotides: TGTGCCAGCTCACCACCGGGCTCAGGGGGCGGAAAACTGTTTTTT. This sequence encodes CASSPPGSGGGKLFF. Supplemented by reference TRBV18 and TRBJ1-4, the full variable domain reads NAGVMQNPRHLVRRRGQEARLRCSPMKGHSHVYWYRQLPEEGLKFMVYLQKENIIDESGMPKERFSAEFPKEGPSILRIQQVVRGDSAAYFCASSPPGSGGGKLFFGSGTQLSVL.

The chain carries TRBV28 and TRBJ1-2; TRBD1 is a possible D gene (6 bases). V dropped 8 bases and J dropped 7 bases, with 11 bases sitting between them. The CDR3 loop spans 11 amino acids. Germline V gives CDR1 MDHEN, CDR2 SYDVKM. The chain's CDR3 is CASEDRRGYTF. The CDR3 DNA reads TGTGCCAGCGAAGACAGGCGTGGCTACACCTTC.

The genes are TRBV5-1 and TRBJ2-5, with D possibly being TRBD1 (5 bases). Trimming took 4 bases from V and 4 from J, leaving 14 bases between them. The CDR3 spans 14 residues. Per germline, CDR1 SGHRS and CDR2 YFSETQ. CDR3 residues: CASSVTAASETQYF. Here the CDR3 DNA reads TGCGCCAGCAGCGTGACAGCCGCCTCAGAGACCCAGTACTTC.